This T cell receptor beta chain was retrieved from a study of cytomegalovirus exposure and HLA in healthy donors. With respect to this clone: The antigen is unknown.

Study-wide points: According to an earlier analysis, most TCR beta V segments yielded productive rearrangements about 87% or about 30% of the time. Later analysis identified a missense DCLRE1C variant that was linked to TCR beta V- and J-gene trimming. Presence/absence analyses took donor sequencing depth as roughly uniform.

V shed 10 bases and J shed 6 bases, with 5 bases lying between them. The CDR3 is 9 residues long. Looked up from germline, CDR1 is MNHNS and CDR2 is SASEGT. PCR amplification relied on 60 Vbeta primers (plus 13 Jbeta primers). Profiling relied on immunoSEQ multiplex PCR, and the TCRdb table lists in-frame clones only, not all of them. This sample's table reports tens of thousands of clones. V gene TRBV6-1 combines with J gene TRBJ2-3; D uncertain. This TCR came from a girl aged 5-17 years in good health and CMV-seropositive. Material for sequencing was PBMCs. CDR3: CAISDTQYF. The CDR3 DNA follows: TGTGCCATCTCGGATACGCAGTATTTT.